The source of this T cell receptor beta chain is a study of shared clonotypes between healthy human individuals. Findings and caveats of the study: It was observed that approximately 5% of naive CD4 clonotypes were shared across several donors. The expectation was that sequencing depth would affect clonotype sharing among donors.

Of note for this clone: What it binds is unknown.

Sequencing used immunoSEQ multiplex PCR; TCRdb keeps in-frame clones, though not all of them. The sample has fewer than 1.8 million clones, just under 99% seen once. This CDR3 is built from 16 residues. CDR1 is KGHSH, CDR2 LQKENI, per germline. V was clipped by 3 bases and J by 5 bases; unmatched bases: 9. Each of the donors was a healthy adult who was HIV-negative and had not had a recent acute infection or vaccination. Memory CD4+ cells were the fraction left after CD45RA+ naive selection. The sequence derives from a man aged 25 to 45 in good health. Input material: naive CD4+ T cells sorted from blood. The subset denotes: CD45RA+ positively selected. The genes are TRBV18 and TRBJ2-5; 10 nucleotides match TRBD2. The chain's CDR3 is CASSPLGLASVETQYF. CDR3 DNA sequence: TGTGCCAGCTCACCGTTGGGACTAGCGAGTGTGGAGACCCAGTACTTC.